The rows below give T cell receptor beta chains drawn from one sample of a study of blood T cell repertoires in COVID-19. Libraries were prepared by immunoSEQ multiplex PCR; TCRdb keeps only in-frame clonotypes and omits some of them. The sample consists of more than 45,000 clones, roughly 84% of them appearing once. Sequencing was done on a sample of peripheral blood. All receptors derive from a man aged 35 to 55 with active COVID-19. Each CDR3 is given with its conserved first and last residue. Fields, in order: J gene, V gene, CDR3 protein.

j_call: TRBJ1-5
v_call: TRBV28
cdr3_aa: CASSLLSSNQPQHF

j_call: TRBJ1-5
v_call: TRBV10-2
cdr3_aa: CASSDVDTYQPQHF

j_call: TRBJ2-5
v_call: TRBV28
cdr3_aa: CASSEALGQGETQYF

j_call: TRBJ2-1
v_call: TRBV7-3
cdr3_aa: CASSLLGQGAYNEQFF

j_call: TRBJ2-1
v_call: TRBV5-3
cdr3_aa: CARSLVRGSRNNEQFF

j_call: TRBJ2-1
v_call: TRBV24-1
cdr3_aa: CATTGEVDNEQFF

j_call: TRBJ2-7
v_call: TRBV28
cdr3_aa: CASRGTGLVEQYF

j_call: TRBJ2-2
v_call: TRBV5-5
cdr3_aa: CASSLATARTGELFF

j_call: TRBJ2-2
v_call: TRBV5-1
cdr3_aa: CASSLATTGELFF

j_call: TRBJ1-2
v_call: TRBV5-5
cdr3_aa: CASSLVVDGTGTPQRGYTF

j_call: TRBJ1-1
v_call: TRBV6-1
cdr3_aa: CASSEWAGAFF

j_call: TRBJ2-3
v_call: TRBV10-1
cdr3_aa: CAEGTDTQYF

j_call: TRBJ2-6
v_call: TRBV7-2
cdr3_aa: CASGFSSGANVLTF

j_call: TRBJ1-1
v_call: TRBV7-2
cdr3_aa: CASSLQGAHTEAFF

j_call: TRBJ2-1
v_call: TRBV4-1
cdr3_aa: CASSQEASGDEQFF

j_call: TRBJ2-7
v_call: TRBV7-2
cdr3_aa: CASSLGWGGTSPYEQYF

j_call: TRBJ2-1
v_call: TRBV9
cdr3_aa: CASSEPSGSYNEQFF

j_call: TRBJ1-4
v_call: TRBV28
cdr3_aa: CASSLRRRPNEKLFF

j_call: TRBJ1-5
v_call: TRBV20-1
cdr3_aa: CSASIAGVPNQPQHF

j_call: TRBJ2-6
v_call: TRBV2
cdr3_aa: CASSGTGGSSGANVLTF

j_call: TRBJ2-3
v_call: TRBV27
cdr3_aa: CASSTNSGLAGGTDTQYF

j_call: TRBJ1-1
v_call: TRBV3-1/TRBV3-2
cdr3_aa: CASSFNRGQGLAFF

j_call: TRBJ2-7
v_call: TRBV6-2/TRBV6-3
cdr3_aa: CASSPPDRFLAYEQCF

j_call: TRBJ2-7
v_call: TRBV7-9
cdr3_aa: CASSFGQGDGDEQYF

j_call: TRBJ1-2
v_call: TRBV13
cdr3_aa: CASSLGRDLGYGYTF

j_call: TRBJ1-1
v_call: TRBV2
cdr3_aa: CASRLIPGNTEAFF

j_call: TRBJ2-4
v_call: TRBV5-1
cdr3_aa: CASSLGTSGRYIQYF

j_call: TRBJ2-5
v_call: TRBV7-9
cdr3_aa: CASSSYLDTRQAETQYF

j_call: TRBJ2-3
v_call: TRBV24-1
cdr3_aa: CATTGPGGTDTQYF

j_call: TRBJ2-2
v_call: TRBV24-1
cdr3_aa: CATRGSAGGELFF

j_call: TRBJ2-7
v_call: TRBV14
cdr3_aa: CASSQDRLAGLEQYF

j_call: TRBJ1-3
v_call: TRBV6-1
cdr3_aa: CASSKERLGSGNTIYF

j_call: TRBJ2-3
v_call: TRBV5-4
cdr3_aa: CASSSRPTSGADLDTQYF

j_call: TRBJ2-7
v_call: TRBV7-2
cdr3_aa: CASSLSSAAEQYF

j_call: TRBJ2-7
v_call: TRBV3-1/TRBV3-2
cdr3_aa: CASSHHPREMDF

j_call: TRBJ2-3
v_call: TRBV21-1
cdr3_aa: CASIPGQGPDTQYF

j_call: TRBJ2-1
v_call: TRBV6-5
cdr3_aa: CASSWVAGGNEQFF

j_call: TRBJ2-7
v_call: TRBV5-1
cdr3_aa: CASSLAPTRDSYEQYF

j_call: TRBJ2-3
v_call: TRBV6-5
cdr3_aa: CASSYREGTQYF

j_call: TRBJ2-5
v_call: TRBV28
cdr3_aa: CASSSSYQETQYF

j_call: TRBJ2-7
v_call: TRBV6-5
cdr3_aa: CASRDDGYGTYEQYF

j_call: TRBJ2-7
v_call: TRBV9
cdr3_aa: CASSLGLAGGNEQYF

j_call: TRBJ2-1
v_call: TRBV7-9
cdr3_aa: CASSSTTGTSLGEQFF

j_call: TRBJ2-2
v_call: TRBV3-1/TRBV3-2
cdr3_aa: CASSQGTSGDKPIIENTGELFF

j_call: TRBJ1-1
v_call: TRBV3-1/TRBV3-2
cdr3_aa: CASSQGAGPAFF

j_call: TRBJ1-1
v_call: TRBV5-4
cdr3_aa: CASSPEPGGAFF

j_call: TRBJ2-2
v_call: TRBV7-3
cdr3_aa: CASKREETGELFF

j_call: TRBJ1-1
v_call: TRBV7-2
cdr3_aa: CASSTPGRGAFF

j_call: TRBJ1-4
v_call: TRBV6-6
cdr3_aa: CASSPPPGQGGKEKLFF

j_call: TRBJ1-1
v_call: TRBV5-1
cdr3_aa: CASSLTNPGQLNTEAFF

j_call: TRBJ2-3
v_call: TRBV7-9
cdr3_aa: CASSLEGSGDTQYF

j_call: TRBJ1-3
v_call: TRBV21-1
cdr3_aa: CASSRWAGTGIRNTIYF

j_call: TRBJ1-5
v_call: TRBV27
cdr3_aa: CASSSGSGNQPQHF